One sample yielded the 20 T cell receptor beta chains listed below, sequenced in a study of neurological immune-mediated disorders. TCRdb itself ran the 5' RACE reads through MiXCR, one entry per CDR3 protein. The table records about 39,000 distinct CDR3 sequences, around 7% of them present only once. The material sequenced was CD4+ T cells from blood. The source of these receptors is a middle-aged man in good health.

This clonotype was seen ten or more times. This chain uses TRBV5-1 with TRBJ2-1; possible D gene TRBD2, 6 bases. The CDR3 runs to 15 residues. The germline gives CDR1 SGHRS, CDR2 YFSETQ. The ends were cut back, 5 bases at V and 0 bases at J, with 12 bases in the middle. CDR3 amino acids: CASSLGGSSYNEQFF. The DNA of the CDR3 is TGCGCCAGCAGTCTGGGGGGTAGCTCCTACAATGAGCAGTTCTTC.

The table lists this clonotype with a few counts. The CDR3 sequence: CASSLAGVTDTQYF. CDR3 nucleotide sequence: TGTGCCAGCAGCTTAGCGGGCGTCACAGATACGCAGTATTTT. The gene calls are TRBV7-9 and TRBJ2-3, with D unclear. CDR1 is SEHNR, CDR2 FQNEAQ, per germline (reference sequence). The CDR3 runs 14 residues. The V end lost 0 bases, the J end lost 2 bases, and 6 bases lay between the germline ends.

There are many counts of this clonotype. The chain employs TRBV7-2 and TRBJ2-7; 8 nucleotides align to TRBD1. This CDR3 spans 14 amino acids. Germline V lookup: CDR1 SGHTA, CDR2 FQGNSA. With 3 bases clipped from V and 2 bases from J, the junction kept 3 bases outside the gene matches. The CDR3 sequence is CASSFDRGTYEQYF. CDR3 DNA sequence: TGTGCCAGCAGCTTCGACAGGGGCACCTACGAGCAGTACTTC. Full variable domain (missing parts from reference TRBV7-2 and TRBJ2-7): GAGVSQSPSNKVTEKGKDVELRCDPISGHTALYWYRQSLGQGLEFLIYFQGNSAPDKSGLPSDRFSAERTGGSVSTLTIQRTQQEDSAVYLCASSFDRGTYEQYFGPGTRLTVT.

Comments on this clonotype: Being one base from a much bigger clone, this may be a read error. A read error is likely, as this CDR3 ends without the conserved phenylalanine or tryptophan. The DNA is omitted, as the CDR3 cannot be located on it reliably, and the CDR3 follows TCRdb's listing. This chain joins TRBV21-1 and TRBJ2-7. TRBV21-1 is deemed a pseudogene. The CDR3 totals 11 residues, both ends included. CDR3 sequence: CASGRIYEQYS.

This clonotype was recorded at least ten times. The V gene is TRBV20-1, the J gene TRBJ2-2; unclear D gene. Germline CDR1 DFQATT, CDR2 SNEGSKA (reference sequence). The CDR3 is 12 amino acids. The V end lost 3 bases, the J end lost 6 bases, and 8 bases lay between the germline ends. CDR3 in DNA: TGCAGTGCTAGGATAGCTGCCGGGGAGCTGTTTTTT. Its translation: CSARIAAGELFF.

There are many counts of this clonotype. V gene TRBV5-1 combines with J gene TRBJ1-1; weak D call: TRBD1 (5 bases). Between the trimmed V and J ends, which lost 3 bases and 1 base, there was a span of 10 bases. This CDR3 comprises 14 residues. In germline, CDR1 is SGHRS, CDR2 YFSETQ. CDR3 nucleotides: TGCGCCAGCAGCTCCGGAACAGGGAACACTGAAGCTTTCTTT. This gives the protein CASSSGTGNTEAFF.

This clonotype was observed many times. The chain employs TRBV7-2 and TRBJ2-7, with no clear D. This CDR3 spans 13 amino acids. Between the trimmed V and J ends, which lost 5 bases and 2 bases, there was a span of 10 bases. The germline CDR1 and CDR2 sequences are SGHTA and FQGNSA. CDR3 DNA sequence: TGTGCCAGCAGCCAACGTACAGCCTACGAGCAGTACTTC. It is translated as CASSQRTAYEQYF.

This clonotype has more than one count but fewer than ten. V and J are TRBV28 and TRBJ2-1; D perhaps matches TRBD2 (7 bases). The germline CDR1 and CDR2 sequences are MDHEN and SYDVKM. V lost 10 bases and J 4 bases, leaving 20 bases between the germline ends. The CDR3 is 15 amino acids. CDR3 coding DNA: TGTGCCACCACCGCCACAGCGGGACAATACAATGAGCAGTTCTTC. Protein product: CATTATAGQYNEQFF. The entire variable domain, with the rest obtained from reference TRBV28 and TRBJ2-1, is as follows: DVKVTQSSRYLVKRTGEKVFLECVQDMDHENMFWYRQDPGLGLRLIYFSYDVKMKEKGDIPEGYSVSREKKERFSLILESASTNQTSMYLCATTATAGQYNEQFFGPGTRLTVL.

This clonotype was seen many times. V usage is TRBV12-3 or TRBV12-4 and J usage is TRBJ1-2; D not resolved. This CDR3 has 13 amino acids. V was cut by 4 bases and J by 2 bases, with 8 bases left in between. CDR3 sequence (DNA): TGTGCCAGCAGTTCTAACACGAACTATGGCTACACCTTC. It translates to CASSSNTNYGYTF.

This clonotype was seen only a few times. The chain recombines TRBV7-8 with TRBJ2-2; 8 nucleotides align to TRBD1. The germline V gene encodes CDR1 SGHVS and CDR2 FQNEAQ. This CDR3 spans 14 amino acids. V trimming: 4 bases; J trimming: 7 bases; junction bases outside the gene matches: 5. The CDR3 sequence: CASSSQGAIGELFF. The CDR3 bases are TGTGCCAGCAGCTCCCAGGGGGCGATCGGGGAGCTGTTTTTT.

This clonotype has a count of ten or more. The chain links TRBV5-1 to TRBJ2-1; D is unresolved. CDR3 length equals 15 residues. The germline V gene has CDR1 SGHRS and CDR2 YFSETQ. V was clipped by 4 bases and J by 0 bases, with 11 bases between them. Here the CDR3 reads CASSATVSSYNEQFF. CDR3 DNA: TGCGCCAGCAGCGCGACCGTTAGCTCCTACAATGAGCAGTTCTTC.

At least ten counts were recorded for this clonotype. The chain carries TRBV18 and TRBJ1-6; no clear D. The germline CDR1 and CDR2 sequences are KGHSH and LQKENI. The CDR3 sequence is 14 residues long. V gave up 3 bases and J gave up 8 bases, with 11 bases separating them. CDR3 sequence: CASSPQYRDSPLHF. CDR3 in DNA: TGTGCCAGCTCACCGCAGTATCGGGATTCACCCCTCCACTTT.

This clonotype was counted ten times or more. This chain links TRBV2 with TRBJ2-1; 11 bases match TRBD2. Germline CDR1 SNHLY, CDR2 FYNNEI. The CDR3 loop spans 17 amino acids. J gave up 4 bases and V 3 bases, and 8 bases lay outside the gene matches. CDR3 sequence: CASSDPRGLAAYNEQFF. CDR3 nucleotide sequence: TGTGCCAGCAGTGATCCGCGGGGACTAGCGGCTTACAATGAGCAGTTCTTC.

This clonotype was picked up many times. V gene TRBV20-1 combines with J gene TRBJ1-1; the D is unclear. Trimming cost V 1 base and J 3 bases, with 12 bases left between them. The CDR3 extends over 14 amino acids. Germline V gives CDR1 DFQATT, CDR2 SNEGSKA (reference sequence). For the CDR3, the DNA is TGCAGTGCTAGAGGGTCGGCCGGAGACACTGAAGCTTTCTTT. It translates to CSARGSAGDTEAFF.

This clonotype was counted at least ten times. The chain has TRBV20-1 and TRBJ2-7; 8 bases are shared with TRBD2. The CDR3 runs 14 residues. The J segment lost 5 bases and the V segment lost 6 bases, leaving 12 bases of the junction unmatched. CDR1 and CDR2 (germline): DFQATT, SNEGSKA (reference sequence). For the CDR3, the DNA is TGCAGTGCGGGGCGGGGAGCGGGAGTCCACGAGCAGTACTTC. It specifies CSAGRGAGVHEQYF.

This clonotype showed up many times. This rearrangement joins TRBV4-1 to TRBJ2-7; maybe TRBD2 (6 bases). The germline V gene has CDR1 MGHRA and CDR2 YSYEKL. The V end was cut by 0 bases, the J end by 2 bases, with 11 bases between. The CDR3 has 15 amino acids. CDR3 in DNA: TGCGCCAGCAGCCAAGAATTCGGGGGTGCCTACGAGCAGTACTTC. Protein product: CASSQEFGGAYEQYF.

This clonotype has a count of ten or more. This rearrangement joins TRBV7-7 to TRBJ2-7, with 8 bases aligning to TRBD1. With V trimmed by 3 bases and J by 6 bases, 4 bases remained unmatched. The CDR3 runs 13 residues. Germline loops: CDR1 SSHAT, CDR2 FNYEAQ (reference sequence). The CDR3: CASSFDRGSEQYF. The CDR3 region has the DNA TGTGCCAGCAGCTTTGACAGGGGCTCCGAGCAGTACTTC.

The rearrangement links TRBV4-1 to TRBJ2-7; D unclear. Trimming removed 0 bases from V and 3 bases from J, with 12 bases in between. The CDR3 runs 15 residues. The germline V gene has CDR1 MGHRA and CDR2 YSYEKL. The CDR3 bases are TGCGCCAGCAGCCAAGATACGACGAAAATCTACGAGCAGTACTTC. Translation: CASSQDTTKIYEQYF.

This clonotype has a count of ten or more. The V call is TRBV5-1, the J call TRBJ2-3; possible D gene TRBD2, 5 bases. Germline CDR1 SGHRS, CDR2 YFSETQ. This CDR3 spans 14 amino acids. Trimming left V 4 bases short and J 4 bases short, with 13 bases between. The CDR3: CASSPAGWSDTQYF. DNA for the CDR3: TGCGCCAGCAGCCCCGCGGGTTGGTCAGATACGCAGTATTTT.

This clonotype was recorded many times. The rearrangement uses TRBV5-5 and TRBJ1-1; D remains unclear. Germline CDR1 reads SGHKS; CDR2 reads YYEKEE (reference sequence). The CDR3 sequence is 14 residues long. V was cut by 4 bases and J by 1 base, with 11 bases left in between. In DNA, the CDR3 is TGTGCCAGCAGCAACCCGTTTGAGAACACTGAAGCTTTCTTT. It is translated as CASSNPFENTEAFF. Based on the CDR3 plus reference TRBV5-5 and TRBJ1-1, the full variable domain is DAGVTQSPTHLIKTRGQQVTLRCSPISGHKSVSWYQQVLGQGPQFIFQYYEKEERGRGNFPDRFSARQFPNYSSELNVNALLLGDSALYLCASSNPFENTEAFFGQGTRLTVV.